This entry describes one T cell receptor (beta chain). Its cognate antigen is unknown. Both TRBC1 and TRBC2 were covered by a beta constant-region primer of two equimolar oligonucleotides. Nested alpha and beta constant-region primers with the SP2 primer drove four PCR rounds on ligated cDNA. A single record per CDR3 protein comes from TCRdb applying MiXCR to the UMI-ligation and nested PCR reads. The sample records under 150,000 distinct CDR3 sequences, approximately 21% being singletons. This sample was included in a study of naive and memory T cell subsets. Points from the study as a whole: Naive repertoires, especially CD8, held a few larger clonotypes, possibly memory cells re-expressing CD45RA.

This receptor was obtained from a human donor in good health. The sequenced material came from naive CD8+ T cells from blood.

The CDR3 nucleotides read TGTGCCACCAGTGCTAAACGGGACAGGGGCACAGATACGCAGTATTTT. This sequence encodes CATSAKRDRGTDTQYF. This chain uses TRBV24-1 with TRBJ2-3, with 9 bases that match TRBD1. This CDR3 has 16 amino acids. Germline CDR1 reads KGHDR; CDR2 reads SFDVKD. Trimming at V came to 5 bases and at J to 1 base, leaving 6 bases not matched to a gene.